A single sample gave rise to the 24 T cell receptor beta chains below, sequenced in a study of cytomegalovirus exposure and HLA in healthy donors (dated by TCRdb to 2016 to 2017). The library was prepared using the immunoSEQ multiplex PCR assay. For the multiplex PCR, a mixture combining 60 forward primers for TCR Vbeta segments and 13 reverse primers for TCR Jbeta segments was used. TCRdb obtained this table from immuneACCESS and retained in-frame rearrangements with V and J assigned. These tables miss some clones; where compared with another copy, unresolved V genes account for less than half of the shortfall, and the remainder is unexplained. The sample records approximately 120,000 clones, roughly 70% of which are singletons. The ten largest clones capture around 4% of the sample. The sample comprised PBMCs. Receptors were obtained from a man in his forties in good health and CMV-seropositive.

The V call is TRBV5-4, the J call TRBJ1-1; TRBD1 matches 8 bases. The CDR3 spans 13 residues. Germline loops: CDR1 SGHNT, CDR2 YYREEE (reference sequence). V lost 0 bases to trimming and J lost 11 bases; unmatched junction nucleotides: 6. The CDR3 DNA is TGTGCCAGCAGCTTGGCCTGGACAGGGTCGGCTTTCTTT. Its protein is CASSLAWTGSAFF.

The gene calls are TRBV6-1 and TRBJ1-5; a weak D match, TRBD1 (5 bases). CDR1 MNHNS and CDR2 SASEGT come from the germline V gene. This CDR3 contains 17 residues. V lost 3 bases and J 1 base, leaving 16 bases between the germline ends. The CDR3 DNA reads TGTGCCAGCAGTGACCTCCAGGGTAGGGTGAGCAATCAGCCCCAGCATTTT. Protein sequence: CASSDLQGRVSNQPQHF.

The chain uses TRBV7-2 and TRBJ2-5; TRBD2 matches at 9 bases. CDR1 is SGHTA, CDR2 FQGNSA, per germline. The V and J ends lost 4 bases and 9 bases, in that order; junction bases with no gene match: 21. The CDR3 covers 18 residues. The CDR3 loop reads CASSSRSGSGGQERAQYF. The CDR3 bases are TGTGCCAGCAGCTCCCGATCGGGTAGCGGGGGCCAAGAGAGGGCCCAGTACTTC.

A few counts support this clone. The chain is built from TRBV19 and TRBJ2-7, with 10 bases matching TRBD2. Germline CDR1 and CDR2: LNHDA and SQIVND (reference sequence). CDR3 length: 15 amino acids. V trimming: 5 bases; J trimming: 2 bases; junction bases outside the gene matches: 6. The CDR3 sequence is CASSFHSGGTYEQYF. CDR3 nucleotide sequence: TGTGCCAGTAGTTTCCATAGCGGGGGGACCTACGAGCAGTACTTC.

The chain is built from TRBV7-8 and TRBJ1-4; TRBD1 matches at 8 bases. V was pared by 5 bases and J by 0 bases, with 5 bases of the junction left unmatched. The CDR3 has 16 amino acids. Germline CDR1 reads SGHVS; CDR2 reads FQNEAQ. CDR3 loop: CASSGGQGATNEKLFF. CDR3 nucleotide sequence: TGTGCCAGCAGCGGTGGACAGGGTGCAACTAATGAAAAACTGTTTTTT.

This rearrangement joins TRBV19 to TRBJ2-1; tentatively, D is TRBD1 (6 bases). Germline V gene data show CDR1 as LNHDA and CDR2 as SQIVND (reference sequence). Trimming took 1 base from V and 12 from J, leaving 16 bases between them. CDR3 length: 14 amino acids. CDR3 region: CASSIGGLPETQFF. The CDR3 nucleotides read TGTGCCAGTAGTATAGGGGGGCTTCCTGAGACGCAGTTCTTC.

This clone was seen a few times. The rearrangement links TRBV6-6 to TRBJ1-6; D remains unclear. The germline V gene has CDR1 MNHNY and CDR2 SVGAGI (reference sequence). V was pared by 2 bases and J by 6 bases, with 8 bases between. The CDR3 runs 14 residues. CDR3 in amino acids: CASSYRTTNSPLHF. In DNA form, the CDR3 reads TGTGCCAGCAGTTACCGGACTACTAATTCACCCCTCCACTTT.

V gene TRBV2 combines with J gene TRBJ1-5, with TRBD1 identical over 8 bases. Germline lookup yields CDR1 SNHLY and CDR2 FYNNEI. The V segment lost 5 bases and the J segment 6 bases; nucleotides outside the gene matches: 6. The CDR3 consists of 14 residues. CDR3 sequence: CASSTGTGIQPQHF. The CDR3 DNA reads TGTGCCAGCAGTACCGGGACAGGCATTCAGCCCCAGCATTTT.

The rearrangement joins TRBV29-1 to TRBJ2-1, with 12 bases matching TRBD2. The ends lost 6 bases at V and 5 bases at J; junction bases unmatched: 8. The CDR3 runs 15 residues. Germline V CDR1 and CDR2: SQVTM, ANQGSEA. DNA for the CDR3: TGCAGCGTAACCCCCTGGACTAGCGGGGACAATGAGCAGTTCTTC. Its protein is CSVTPWTSGDNEQFF.

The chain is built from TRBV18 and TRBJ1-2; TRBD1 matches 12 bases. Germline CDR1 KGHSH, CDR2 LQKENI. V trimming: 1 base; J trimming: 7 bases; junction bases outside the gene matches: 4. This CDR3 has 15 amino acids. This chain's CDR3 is CASSPQGQGASGYTF. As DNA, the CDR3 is TGTGCCAGCTCACCACAGGGACAGGGGGCGAGTGGCTACACCTTC.

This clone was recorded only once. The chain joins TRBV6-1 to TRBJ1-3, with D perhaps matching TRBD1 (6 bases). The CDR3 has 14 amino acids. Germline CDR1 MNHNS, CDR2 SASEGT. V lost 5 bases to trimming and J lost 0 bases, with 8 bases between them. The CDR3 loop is CASSPGDSGNTIYF. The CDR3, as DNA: TGTGCCAGCAGTCCAGGGGACTCTGGAAACACCATATATTTT.

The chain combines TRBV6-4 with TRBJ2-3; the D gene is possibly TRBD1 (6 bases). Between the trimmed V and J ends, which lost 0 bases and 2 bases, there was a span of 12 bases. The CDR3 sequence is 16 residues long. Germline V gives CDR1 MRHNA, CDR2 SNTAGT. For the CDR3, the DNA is TGTGCCAGCAGTGACTCGATGGACAGCCCCACAGATACGCAGTATTTT. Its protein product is CASSDSMDSPTDTQYF.

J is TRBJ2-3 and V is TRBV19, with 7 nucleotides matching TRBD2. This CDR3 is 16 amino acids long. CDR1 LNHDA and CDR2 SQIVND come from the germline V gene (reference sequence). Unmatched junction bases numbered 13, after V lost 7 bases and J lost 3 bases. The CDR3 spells CASTSGGGRSTDTQYF. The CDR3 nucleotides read TGTGCCAGTACCTCCGGTGGCGGGAGAAGTACAGATACGCAGTATTTT.

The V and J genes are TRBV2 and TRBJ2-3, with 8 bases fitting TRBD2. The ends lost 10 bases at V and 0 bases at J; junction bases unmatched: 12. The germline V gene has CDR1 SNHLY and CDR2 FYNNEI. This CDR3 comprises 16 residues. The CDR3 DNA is TGTGCCATTCTCTTGGGGGGACTAGATAGCACAGATACGCAGTATTTT. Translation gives CAILLGGLDSTDTQYF.

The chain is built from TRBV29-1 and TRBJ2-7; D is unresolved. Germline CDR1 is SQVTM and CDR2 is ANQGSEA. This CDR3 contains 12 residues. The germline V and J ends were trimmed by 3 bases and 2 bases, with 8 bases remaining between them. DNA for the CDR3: TGCAGCGTTGAGGTCAGTACCTACGAGCAGTACTTC. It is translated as CSVEVSTYEQYF.

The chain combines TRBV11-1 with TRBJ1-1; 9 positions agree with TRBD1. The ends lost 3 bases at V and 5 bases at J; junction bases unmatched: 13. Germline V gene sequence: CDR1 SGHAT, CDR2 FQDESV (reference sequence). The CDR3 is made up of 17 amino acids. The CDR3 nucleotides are TGTGCCAGCAGCTTTGGGACAGGGATAGGCAGAAGGACTGAAGCTTTCTTT. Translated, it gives CASSFGTGIGRRTEAFF.

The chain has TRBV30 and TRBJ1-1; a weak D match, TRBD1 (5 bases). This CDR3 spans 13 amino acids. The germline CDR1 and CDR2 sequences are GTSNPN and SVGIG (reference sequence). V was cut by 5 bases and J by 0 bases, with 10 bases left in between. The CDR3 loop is CAWGGGVNTEAFF. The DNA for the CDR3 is TGTGCCTGGGGTGGGGGGGTGAACACTGAAGCTTTCTTT.

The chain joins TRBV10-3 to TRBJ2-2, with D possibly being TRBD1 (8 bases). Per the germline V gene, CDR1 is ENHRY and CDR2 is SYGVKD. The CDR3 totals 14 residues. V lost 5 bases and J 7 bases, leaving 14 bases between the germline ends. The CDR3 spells CAISPTGGGGELFF. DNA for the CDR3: TGTGCCATCAGTCCCACAGGGGGGGGCGGGGAGCTGTTTTTT.

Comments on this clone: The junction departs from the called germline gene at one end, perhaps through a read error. CDR3: CASRDNAGSTDAQYF. CDR3 nucleotides: TGTGCCAGCAGGGACAACGCGGGGAGCACAGATGCGCAGTATTTT. The J gene is TRBJ2-3, the V gene TRBV7-2, with D maybe TRBD2 (6 bases). Germline CDR1 reads SGHTA; CDR2 reads FQGNSA. This CDR3 contains 15 residues.

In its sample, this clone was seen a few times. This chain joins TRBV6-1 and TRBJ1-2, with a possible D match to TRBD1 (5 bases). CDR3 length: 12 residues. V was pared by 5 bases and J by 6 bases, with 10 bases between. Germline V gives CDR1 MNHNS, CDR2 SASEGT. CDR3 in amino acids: CASSFGGNGYTF. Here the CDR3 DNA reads TGTGCCAGCAGTTTCGGGGGTAATGGCTACACCTTC.

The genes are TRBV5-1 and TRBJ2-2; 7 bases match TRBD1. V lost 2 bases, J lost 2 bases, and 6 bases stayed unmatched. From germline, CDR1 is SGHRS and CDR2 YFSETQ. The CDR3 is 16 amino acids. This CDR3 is CASSFTGDINTGELFF. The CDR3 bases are TGCGCCAGCAGCTTCACAGGGGATATAAACACCGGGGAGCTGTTTTTT.

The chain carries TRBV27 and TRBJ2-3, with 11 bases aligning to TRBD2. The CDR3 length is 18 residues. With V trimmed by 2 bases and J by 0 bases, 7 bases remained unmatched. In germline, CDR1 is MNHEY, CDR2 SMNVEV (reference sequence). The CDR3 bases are TGTGCCAGCAGTTTAACGGCTAGCGGGAGGTTTAGCACAGATACGCAGTATTTT. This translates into CASSLTASGRFSTDTQYF.

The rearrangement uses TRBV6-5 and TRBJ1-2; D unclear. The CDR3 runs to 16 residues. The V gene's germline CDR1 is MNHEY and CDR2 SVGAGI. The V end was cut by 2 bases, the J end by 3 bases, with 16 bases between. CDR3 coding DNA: TGTGCCAGCAGTTACACGGACTCCGCGCCTCACTATGGCTACACCTTC. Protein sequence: CASSYTDSAPHYGYTF.

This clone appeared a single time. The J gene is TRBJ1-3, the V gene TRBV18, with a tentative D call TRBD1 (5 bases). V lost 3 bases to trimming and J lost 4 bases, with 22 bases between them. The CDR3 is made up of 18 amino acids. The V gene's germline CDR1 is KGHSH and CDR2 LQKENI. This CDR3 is CASSPSGTPITAGNTIYF. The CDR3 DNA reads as TGTGCCAGCTCACCTTCCGGGACTCCTATTACGGCCGGAAACACCATATATTTT.